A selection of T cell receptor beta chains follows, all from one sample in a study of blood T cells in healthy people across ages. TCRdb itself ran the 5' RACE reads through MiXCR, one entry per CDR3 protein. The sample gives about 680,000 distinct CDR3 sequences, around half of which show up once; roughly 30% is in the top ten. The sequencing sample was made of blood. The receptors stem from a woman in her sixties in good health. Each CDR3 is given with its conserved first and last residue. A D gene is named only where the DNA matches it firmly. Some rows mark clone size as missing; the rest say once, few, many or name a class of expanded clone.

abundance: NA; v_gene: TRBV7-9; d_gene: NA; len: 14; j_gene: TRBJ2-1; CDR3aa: CASSSLSSVNEQFF; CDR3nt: TGTGCCAGCAGCTCACTATCCTCCGTGAATGAGCAGTTCTTC
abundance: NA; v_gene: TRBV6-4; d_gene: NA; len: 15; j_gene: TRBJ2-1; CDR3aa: CASSAETASYNEQFF; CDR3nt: TGTGCCAGCAGTGCAGAGACTGCTTCCTACAATGAGCAGTTCTTC
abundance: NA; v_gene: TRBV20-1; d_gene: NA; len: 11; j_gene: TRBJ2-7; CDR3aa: CSAWTTYEQYF; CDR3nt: TGCAGTGCTTGGACCACCTACGAGCAGTACTTC
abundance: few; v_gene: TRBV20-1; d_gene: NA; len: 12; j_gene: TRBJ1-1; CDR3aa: CSRQSLNTEAFF; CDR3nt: TGCAGTCGTCAAAGCTTGAACACTGAAGCTTTCTTT
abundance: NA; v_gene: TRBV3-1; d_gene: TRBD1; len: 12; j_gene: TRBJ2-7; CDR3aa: CASSHRGQGRYF; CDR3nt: TGTGCCAGCAGCCATCGCGGACAGGGCCGATACTTC
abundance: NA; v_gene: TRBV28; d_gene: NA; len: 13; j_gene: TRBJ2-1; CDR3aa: CASNTQQTDSQFF; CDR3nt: TGTGCCAGCAACACCCAACAGACAGACTCGCAGTTCTTC
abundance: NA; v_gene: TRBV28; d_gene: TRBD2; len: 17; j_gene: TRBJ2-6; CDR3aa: CASKISGTLSGANVLTF; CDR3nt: TGTGCCAGCAAAATTAGCGGGACTCTTTCTGGGGCCAACGTCCTGACTTTC
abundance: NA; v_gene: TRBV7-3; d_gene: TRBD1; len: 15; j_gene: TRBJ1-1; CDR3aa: CARSPRQGMDTEAFF; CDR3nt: TGTGCCCGCAGCCCCAGACAGGGGATGGACACTGAAGCTTTCTTT
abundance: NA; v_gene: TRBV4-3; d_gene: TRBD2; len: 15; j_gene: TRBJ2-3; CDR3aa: CASSRETSRGDTQYF; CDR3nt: TGCGCCAGCAGCCGAGAGACTAGCCGGGGAGATACGCAGTATTTT
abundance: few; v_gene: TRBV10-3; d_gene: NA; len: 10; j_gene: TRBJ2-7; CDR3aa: CAMGAYEQYF; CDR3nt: TGTGCCATGGGGGCCTACGAGCAGTACTTC
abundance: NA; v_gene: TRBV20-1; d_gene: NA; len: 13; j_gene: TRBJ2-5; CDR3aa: CSARPGTEETQYF; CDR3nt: TGCAGTGCTAGGCCCGGGACGGAAGAGACCCAGTACTTC
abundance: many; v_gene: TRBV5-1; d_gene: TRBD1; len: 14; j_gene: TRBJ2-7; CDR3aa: CASSLGDRAHEQYF; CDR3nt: TGCGCCAGCAGCTTGGGAGACAGGGCCCACGAGCAGTACTTC
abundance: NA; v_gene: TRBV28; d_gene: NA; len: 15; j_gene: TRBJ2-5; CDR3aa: CASSRFERGRETQYF; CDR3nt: TGTGCCAGCAGTCGTTTTGAAAGGGGACGAGAGACCCAGTACTTC
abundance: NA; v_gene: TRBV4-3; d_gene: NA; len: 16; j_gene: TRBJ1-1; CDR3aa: CASSQDGGRPGTEAFF; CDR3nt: TGCGCCAGCAGCCAAGATGGGGGCCGTCCGGGCACTGAAGCTTTCTTT
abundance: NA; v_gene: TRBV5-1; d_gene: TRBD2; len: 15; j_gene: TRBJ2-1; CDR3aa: CASSLDTAGLGEQFF; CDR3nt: TGCGCCAGCAGCTTGGACACAGCGGGGTTGGGTGAGCAGTTCTTC
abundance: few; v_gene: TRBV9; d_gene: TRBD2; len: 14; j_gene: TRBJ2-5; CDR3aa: CASTLSGGQETQYF; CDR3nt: TGTGCCAGCACCTTGAGCGGGGGCCAAGAGACCCAGTACTTC
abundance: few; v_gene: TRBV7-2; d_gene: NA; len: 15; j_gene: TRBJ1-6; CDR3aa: CASSLGGPHNSPLHF; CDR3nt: TGTGCCAGCAGCTTGGGAGGGCCCCATAATTCACCCCTCCACTTT
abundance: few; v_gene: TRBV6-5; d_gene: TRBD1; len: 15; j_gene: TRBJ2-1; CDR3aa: CASSETWDRVNEQFF; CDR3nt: TGTGCCAGCAGTGAAACCTGGGACAGGGTCAATGAGCAGTTCTTC
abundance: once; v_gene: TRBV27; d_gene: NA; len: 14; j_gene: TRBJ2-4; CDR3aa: CASSLPGASSEQYF; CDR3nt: TGTGCCAGCAGTTTACCGGGCGCAAGTTCGGAGCAGTACTTC
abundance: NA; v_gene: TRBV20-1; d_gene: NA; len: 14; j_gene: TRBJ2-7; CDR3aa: CSAMSGSDSYEQYF; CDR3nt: TGCAGTGCTATGTCAGGGTCCGACTCCTACGAGCAGTACTTC
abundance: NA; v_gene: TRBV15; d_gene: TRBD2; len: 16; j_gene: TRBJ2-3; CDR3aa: CATSRTSGSGADTQYF; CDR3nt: TGTGCCACCAGCAGGACTAGCGGGAGTGGGGCAGATACGCAGTATTTT
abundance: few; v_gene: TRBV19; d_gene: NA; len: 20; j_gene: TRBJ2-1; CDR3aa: CATTGPPRTSGRGSYNEQFF; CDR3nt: TGTGCCACCACGGGGCCGCCGCGGACTAGTGGGAGGGGGTCCTACAATGAGCAGTTCTTC
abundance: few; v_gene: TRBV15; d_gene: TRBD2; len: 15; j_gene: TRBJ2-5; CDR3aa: CATSLSASGSKTQYF; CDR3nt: TGTGCCACCAGCTTATCGGCTAGCGGGAGTAAGACCCAGTACTTC
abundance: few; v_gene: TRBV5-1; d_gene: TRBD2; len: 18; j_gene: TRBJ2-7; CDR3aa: CASSLTASGSVIPYEQYF; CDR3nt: TGCGCCAGCAGCTTGACGGCTAGCGGGAGTGTAATCCCCTACGAGCAGTACTTC
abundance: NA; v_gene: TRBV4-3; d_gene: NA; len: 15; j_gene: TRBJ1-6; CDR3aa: CASSQAGGPNSPLHF; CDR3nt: TGCGCCAGCAGCCAAGCGGGAGGCCCGAATTCACCCCTCCACTTT
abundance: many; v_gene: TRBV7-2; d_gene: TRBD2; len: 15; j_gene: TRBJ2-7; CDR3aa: CASSFGGTTSYEQYF; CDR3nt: TGTGCCAGCAGCTTTGGTGGGACTACCTCCTACGAGCAGTACTTC
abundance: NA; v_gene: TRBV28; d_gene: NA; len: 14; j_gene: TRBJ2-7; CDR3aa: CASGAGGISYEQYF; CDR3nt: TGTGCCAGCGGGGCCGGAGGGATCTCCTACGAGCAGTACTTC
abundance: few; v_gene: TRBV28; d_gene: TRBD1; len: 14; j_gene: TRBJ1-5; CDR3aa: CASSPGQGYQPQHF; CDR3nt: TGTGCCAGTTCACCGGGACAGGGTTATCAGCCCCAGCATTTT
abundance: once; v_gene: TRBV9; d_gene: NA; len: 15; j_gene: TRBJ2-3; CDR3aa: CASSVEAESGDTLYF; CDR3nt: TGTGCCAGCAGCGTAGAAGCGGAGTCCGGGGATACGCTGTATTTT
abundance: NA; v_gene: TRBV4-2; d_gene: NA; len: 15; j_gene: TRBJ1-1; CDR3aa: CASSLSVGVSTEAFF; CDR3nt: TGTGCCAGCAGCCTTAGCGTAGGAGTCAGCACTGAAGCTTTCTTT
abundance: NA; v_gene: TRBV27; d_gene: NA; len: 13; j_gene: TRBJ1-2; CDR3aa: CASSDGPGAGYTF; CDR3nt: TGTGCCAGCAGTGACGGACCAGGGGCCGGCTACACCTTC
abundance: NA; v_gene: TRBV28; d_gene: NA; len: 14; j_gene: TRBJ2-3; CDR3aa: CASSLGGPPDTQYF; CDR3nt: TGTGCCAGCAGTTTGGGGGGCCCCCCAGATACGCAGTATTTT
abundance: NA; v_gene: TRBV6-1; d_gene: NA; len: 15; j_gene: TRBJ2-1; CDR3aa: CASTRAGTGYNEQFF; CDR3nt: TGTGCCAGCACCCGGGCAGGGACTGGCTACAATGAGCAGTTCTTC
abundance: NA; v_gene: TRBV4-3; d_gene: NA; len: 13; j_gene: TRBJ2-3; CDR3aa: CASSQDMASPQYF; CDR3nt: TGCGCCAGCAGCCAAGATATGGCTAGTCCGCAGTATTTT
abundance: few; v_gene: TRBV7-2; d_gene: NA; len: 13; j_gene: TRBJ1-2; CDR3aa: CASSLRQGNGYTF; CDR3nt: TGTGCCAGCAGCTTAAGGCAGGGTAACGGCTACACCTTC
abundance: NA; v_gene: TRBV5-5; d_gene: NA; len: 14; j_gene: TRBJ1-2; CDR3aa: CASSLARDVYGHTF; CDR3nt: TGTGCCAGCAGCTTGGCCAGGGATGTCTATGGCCACACCTTC
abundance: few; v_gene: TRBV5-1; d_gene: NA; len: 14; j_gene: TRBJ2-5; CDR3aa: CASSRGDGQETQYF; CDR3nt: TGCGCCAGCAGCAGAGGGGACGGCCAAGAGACCCAGTACTTC
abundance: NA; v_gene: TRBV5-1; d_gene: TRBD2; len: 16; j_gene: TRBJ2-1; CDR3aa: CASSLDLAGGPYEQFF; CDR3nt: TGCGCCAGCAGCTTGGATTTGGCGGGAGGCCCCTACGAGCAGTTCTTC
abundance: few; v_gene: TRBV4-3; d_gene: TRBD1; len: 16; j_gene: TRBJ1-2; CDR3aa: CASSRSIVQGNYGYTF; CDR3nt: TGCGCCAGCAGCCGAAGCATAGTACAGGGGAACTATGGCTACACCTTC
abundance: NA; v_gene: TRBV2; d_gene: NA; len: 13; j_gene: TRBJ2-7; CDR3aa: CASSVGLNYEQYF; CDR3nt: TGTGCCAGCAGTGTAGGGCTCAATTACGAGCAGTACTTC
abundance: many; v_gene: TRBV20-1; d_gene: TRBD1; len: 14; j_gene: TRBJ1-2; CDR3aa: CSAGRGQGNYGYTF; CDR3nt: TGCAGTGCTGGCCGGGGACAGGGGAACTATGGCTACACCTTC
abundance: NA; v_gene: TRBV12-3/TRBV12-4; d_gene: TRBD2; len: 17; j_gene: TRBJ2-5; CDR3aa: CASSLALGSGSLNEQYF; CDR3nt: TGTGCCAGCAGTTTAGCTCTTGGTAGCGGGAGTCTCAATGAGCAGTACTTC
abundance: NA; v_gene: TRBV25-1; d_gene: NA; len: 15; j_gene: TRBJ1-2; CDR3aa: CASSDPSSGPPRYTF; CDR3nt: TGTGCCAGCAGTGACCCCTCCTCAGGCCCACCCCGCTACACCTTC
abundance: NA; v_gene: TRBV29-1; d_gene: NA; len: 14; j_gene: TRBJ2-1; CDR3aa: CSVVLVRAQFEQFF; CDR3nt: TGCAGCGTTGTTCTCGTCCGGGCTCAATTTGAGCAGTTCTTC
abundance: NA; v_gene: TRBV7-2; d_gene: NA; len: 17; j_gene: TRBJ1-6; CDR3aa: CASSLDGRAALNSPLHF; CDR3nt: TGTGCCAGCAGCTTAGATGGTCGGGCAGCGCTTAATTCACCCCTCCACTTT
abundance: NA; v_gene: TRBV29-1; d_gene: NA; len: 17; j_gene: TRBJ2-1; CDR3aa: CSVDVLSIHPYPNEQFF; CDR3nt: TGCAGCGTTGATGTGCTTTCCATCCATCCATATCCCAATGAGCAGTTCTTC
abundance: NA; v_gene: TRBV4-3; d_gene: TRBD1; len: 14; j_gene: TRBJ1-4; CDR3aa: CASSQSGGDEKLFF; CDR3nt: TGCGCCAGCAGCCAATCAGGGGGCGATGAAAAACTGTTTTTT
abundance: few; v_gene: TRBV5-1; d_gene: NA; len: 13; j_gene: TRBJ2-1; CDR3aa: CASSNPVLNEQFF; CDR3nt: TGCGCCAGCAGTAATCCGGTTTTAAATGAGCAGTTCTTC
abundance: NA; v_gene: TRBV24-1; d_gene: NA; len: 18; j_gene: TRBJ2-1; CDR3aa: CATSETGLAGNSYNEQFF; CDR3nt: TGTGCCACCAGTGAAACAGGACTGGCGGGAAACTCCTACAATGAGCAGTTCTTC
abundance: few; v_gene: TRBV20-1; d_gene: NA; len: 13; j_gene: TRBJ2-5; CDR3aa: CSARASGRETQYF; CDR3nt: TGCAGTGCTAGGGCGAGCGGCAGGGAGACCCAGTACTTC
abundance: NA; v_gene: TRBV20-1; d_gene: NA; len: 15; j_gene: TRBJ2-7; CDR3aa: CSARESGGGGDEQYF; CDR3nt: TGCAGTGCTAGAGAGAGTGGGGGAGGGGGCGACGAGCAGTACTTC
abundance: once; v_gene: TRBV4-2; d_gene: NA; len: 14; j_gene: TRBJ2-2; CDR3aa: CASSQGLEAGELFF; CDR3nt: TGTGCCAGCAGCCAAGGGTTGGAAGCCGGGGAGCTGTTTTTT
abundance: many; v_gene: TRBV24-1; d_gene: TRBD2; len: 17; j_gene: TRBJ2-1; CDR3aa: CATSDLEVASGSFRQFF; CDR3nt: TGTGCCACCAGTGATTTGGAGGTGGCTAGCGGGAGTTTCAGGCAGTTCTTC
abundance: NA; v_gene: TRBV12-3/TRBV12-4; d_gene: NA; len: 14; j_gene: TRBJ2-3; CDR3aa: CASSWADSSDTQYF; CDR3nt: TGTGCCAGCAGCTGGGCGGACAGTTCGGATACGCAGTATTTT
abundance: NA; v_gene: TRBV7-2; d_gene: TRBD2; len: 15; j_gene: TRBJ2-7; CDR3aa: CASSPGLAKSYEQYF; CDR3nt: TGTGCCAGCAGCCCAGGACTAGCGAAATCCTACGAGCAGTACTTC